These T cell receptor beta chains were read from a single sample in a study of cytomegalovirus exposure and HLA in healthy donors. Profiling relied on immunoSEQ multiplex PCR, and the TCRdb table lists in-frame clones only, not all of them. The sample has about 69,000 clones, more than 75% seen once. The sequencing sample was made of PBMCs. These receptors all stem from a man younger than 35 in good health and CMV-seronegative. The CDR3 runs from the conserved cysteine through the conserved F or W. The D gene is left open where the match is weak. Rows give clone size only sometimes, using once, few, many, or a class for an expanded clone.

CDR3 DNA: TGTGCCAGTGGGACTAGCGGGGGATCTTTATACGAGCAGTACTTC
CDR3 protein: CASGTSGGSLYEQYF
V gene: TRBV19
clone size: once
D gene: TRBD2
J gene: TRBJ2-7

CDR3 DNA: TGTGCCAGCAGTTTACGGCGGGGGGATCAGCCCCAGCATTTT
CDR3 protein: CASSLRRGDQPQHF
V gene: TRBV27
clone size: NA
D gene: NA
J gene: TRBJ1-5

CDR3 DNA: TGCGCCAGCAGCTTGGATGCGGGGGGGACGTACAATGAGCAGTTCTTC
CDR3 protein: CASSLDAGGTYNEQFF
V gene: TRBV5-1
clone size: once
D gene: TRBD2
J gene: TRBJ2-1

CDR3 DNA: TGTGCCAGCAATAGTATATCCCATCAGCCCCAGCATTTT
CDR3 protein: CASNSISHQPQHF
V gene: TRBV6-6
clone size: NA
D gene: NA
J gene: TRBJ1-5

CDR3 DNA: TGTGCCAGCAGTTTATGGGGACAGGGGGCAGGAGACTATGGCTACACCTTC
CDR3 protein: CASSLWGQGAGDYGYTF
V gene: TRBV28
clone size: NA
D gene: TRBD1
J gene: TRBJ1-2

CDR3 DNA: TGTGCCAGCTCACGCAATCCGGGACAGGGAAATGGCTACACCTTC
CDR3 protein: CASSRNPGQGNGYTF
V gene: TRBV18
clone size: once
D gene: TRBD1
J gene: TRBJ1-2

CDR3 DNA: TGTGCCAGCAGCTTAGGTCCGGGTCGGCAAGAGACCCAGTACTTC
CDR3 protein: CASSLGPGRQETQYF
V gene: TRBV11-3
clone size: NA
D gene: NA
J gene: TRBJ2-5

CDR3 DNA: TGCAGCGTTGACCCACAGGCCCGGACGCTTTACTTC
CDR3 protein: CSVDPQARTLYF
V gene: TRBV29-1
clone size: NA
D gene: NA
J gene: TRBJ1-2

CDR3 DNA: TGTGCCAGCAGCTTAATCCCAGGAAACACTGAAGCTTTCTTT
CDR3 protein: CASSLIPGNTEAFF
V gene: TRBV7-2
clone size: NA
D gene: NA
J gene: TRBJ1-1

CDR3 DNA: TGTGCCAGCCGGGACACCGAGAACACCGGGGAGCTGTTTTTT
CDR3 protein: CASRDTENTGELFF
V gene: TRBV7-8
clone size: NA
D gene: NA
J gene: TRBJ2-2

CDR3 DNA: TGTGCCAGCGCCCGGGATCCACGTACCGGGGAGCTGTTTTTT
CDR3 protein: CASARDPRTGELFF
V gene: TRBV6-1
clone size: few
D gene: NA
J gene: TRBJ2-2

CDR3 DNA: TGTGCCAGCAGTGAGCAGGGGACGAACACTGAAGCTTTCTTT
CDR3 protein: CASSEQGTNTEAFF
V gene: TRBV27
clone size: few
D gene: NA
J gene: TRBJ1-1

CDR3 DNA: TGCGCCAGCTTCCCCCTTAGTAGACAGCGCGGGGACACTGAAGCTTTCTTT
CDR3 protein: CASFPLSRQRGDTEAFF
V gene: TRBV5-1
clone size: NA
D gene: NA
J gene: TRBJ1-1

CDR3 DNA: TGTGCCAGCAGTTTGGGTGGGGGCAGACAGAACACTGAAGCTTTCTTT
CDR3 protein: CASSLGGGRQNTEAFF
V gene: TRBV6-5
clone size: NA
D gene: NA
J gene: TRBJ1-1

CDR3 DNA: TGTGCCAGCAGTCCCTCAGGGGGCACGGGTACAGATACGCAGTATTTT
CDR3 protein: CASSPSGGTGTDTQYF
V gene: TRBV6-6
clone size: few
D gene: TRBD1
J gene: TRBJ2-3

CDR3 DNA: TGCGCCAGCAGCCTTCGGACAGGGGGGAACACCGGGGAGCTGTTTTTT
CDR3 protein: CASSLRTGGNTGELFF
V gene: TRBV4-3
clone size: NA
D gene: TRBD1
J gene: TRBJ2-2

CDR3 DNA: TGTGCCAGCAGCGGAGGGGTGTCCTATAATTCACCCCTCCACTTT
CDR3 protein: CASSGGVSYNSPLHF
V gene: TRBV5-4
clone size: few
D gene: NA
J gene: TRBJ1-6

CDR3 DNA: TGTGCCAGTAAGGAACCTAGCTCCTACGAGCAGTACTTC
CDR3 protein: CASKEPSSYEQYF
V gene: TRBV19
clone size: NA
D gene: NA
J gene: TRBJ2-7

CDR3 DNA: TGTGCCAGCAGTTTATTGTCTAGCGGGGGGGACAATGAGCAGTTCTTC
CDR3 protein: CASSLLSSGGDNEQFF
V gene: TRBV28
clone size: NA
D gene: TRBD2
J gene: TRBJ2-1

CDR3 DNA: TGTGCCAGCAGCTTGGCCCGCGACAGGCCTCACTATGGCTACACCTTC
CDR3 protein: CASSLARDRPHYGYTF
V gene: TRBV5-5
clone size: NA
D gene: NA
J gene: TRBJ1-2

CDR3 DNA: TGTGCCAGTAGCAAAAGGACAGGGCTTAGCAATCAGCCCCAGCATTTT
CDR3 protein: CASSKRTGLSNQPQHF
V gene: TRBV19
clone size: NA
D gene: TRBD1
J gene: TRBJ1-5

CDR3 DNA: TGTGCCAGCAGTTCTAGAAAACTCGGCGGTCCCCTCATATACAATGAGCAGTTCTTC
CDR3 protein: CASSSRKLGGPLIYNEQFF
V gene: TRBV27
clone size: NA
D gene: NA
J gene: TRBJ2-1

CDR3 DNA: TGCGCCAGCAGCCAAGGACTCGGTGGGACTAACTACGAGCAGCACTTC
CDR3 protein: CASSQGLGGTNYEQHF
V gene: TRBV4-1
clone size: NA
D gene: TRBD2
J gene: TRBJ2-7

CDR3 DNA: TGTGCCAGCAGCTTTTCCGGGACAGAGAGCACAGATACGCAGTATTTT
CDR3 protein: CASSFSGTESTDTQYF
V gene: TRBV13
clone size: NA
D gene: TRBD1
J gene: TRBJ2-3

CDR3 DNA: TGTGCCAGCAGCTTAGCGGGGGGGGATTACAATGAGCAGTTCTTC
CDR3 protein: CASSLAGGDYNEQFF
V gene: TRBV7-2
clone size: NA
D gene: TRBD2
J gene: TRBJ2-1

CDR3 DNA: TGTGCCAGCAGCTTCCGGACTAGCGGGGAGCAGTTCTTC
CDR3 protein: CASSFRTSGEQFF
V gene: TRBV7-8
clone size: few
D gene: TRBD2
J gene: TRBJ2-1

CDR3 DNA: TGTGCCAGCAGCTTCAGGAGGAGCCAAGAGACCCAGTACTTC
CDR3 protein: CASSFRRSQETQYF
V gene: TRBV7-8
clone size: NA
D gene: NA
J gene: TRBJ2-5

CDR3 DNA: TGTGCCAGCAGTGAAGGAGGGGGGGGGACAGATACGCAGTATTTT
CDR3 protein: CASSEGGGGTDTQYF
V gene: TRBV6-1
clone size: NA
D gene: NA
J gene: TRBJ2-3

CDR3 DNA: TGTGCCAGCAGTCCAATACTTGACAGCACCAATCAGCCCCAGCATTTT
CDR3 protein: CASSPILDSTNQPQHF
V gene: TRBV27
clone size: NA
D gene: NA
J gene: TRBJ1-5

CDR3 DNA: TGCGCCAGCAGCCAAGATCGAAGACAGGTCGGGTACACCTTC
CDR3 protein: CASSQDRRQVGYTF
V gene: TRBV4-3
clone size: NA
D gene: NA
J gene: TRBJ1-2

CDR3 DNA: TGCGCCAGCAGCAAGGGACAGCAGAACACCGGGGAGCTGTTTTTT
CDR3 protein: CASSKGQQNTGELFF
V gene: TRBV5-1
clone size: NA
D gene: TRBD1
J gene: TRBJ2-2

CDR3 DNA: TGCGCCAGCAGCTTGGCCCCCGGACAGGGGCCCTACAATGAGCAGTTCTTC
CDR3 protein: CASSLAPGQGPYNEQFF
V gene: TRBV5-1
clone size: few
D gene: TRBD1
J gene: TRBJ2-1

CDR3 DNA: TGTGCCTGGAGTGGGACAGCGTCTAGCACAGATACGCAGTATTTT
CDR3 protein: CAWSGTASSTDTQYF
V gene: TRBV30
clone size: NA
D gene: NA
J gene: TRBJ2-3

CDR3 DNA: TGTGCCACTACCCGACTAGCGGGGGGTTCAGATACGCAGTATTTT
CDR3 protein: CATTRLAGGSDTQYF
V gene: TRBV6-1
clone size: NA
D gene: TRBD2
J gene: TRBJ2-3

CDR3 DNA: TGTGCCAGCAGCTTAGTTACCGGGACAGGGACGTACGAGCAGTACTTC
CDR3 protein: CASSLVTGTGTYEQYF
V gene: TRBV11-2
clone size: NA
D gene: TRBD1
J gene: TRBJ2-7

CDR3 DNA: TGTGCCAGCAGCTTGTCTCTGGGGACAGAGGGCGCCTATGGCTACACCTTC
CDR3 protein: CASSLSLGTEGAYGYTF
V gene: TRBV5-6
clone size: NA
D gene: TRBD1
J gene: TRBJ1-2

CDR3 DNA: TGTGCCAGCAGCATGGGGGTATTGGGGACAGGGGTTTTCAATGAGCAGTTCTTC
CDR3 protein: CASSMGVLGTGVFNEQFF
V gene: TRBV5-5
clone size: once
D gene: TRBD1
J gene: TRBJ2-1

CDR3 DNA: TGTGCCAGCAGCCCCGCGTACTCGGACAGGGAGGGCAACTACAATGAGCAGTTCTTC
CDR3 protein: CASSPAYSDREGNYNEQFF
V gene: TRBV9
clone size: few
D gene: NA
J gene: TRBJ2-1

CDR3 DNA: TGTGCCAGCAGCTTAAGAAGGACCGGGACAGCTTATGGCTACACCTTC
CDR3 protein: CASSLRRTGTAYGYTF
V gene: TRBV11-2
clone size: NA
D gene: TRBD1
J gene: TRBJ1-2

CDR3 DNA: TGTGCCAGCTCACGCAGGGACTTCCAAGAGACCCAGTACTTC
CDR3 protein: CASSRRDFQETQYF
V gene: TRBV18
clone size: NA
D gene: NA
J gene: TRBJ2-5

CDR3 DNA: TGTGCCAGTACCCCGGGATTAGAGGCTGGAAACACCATATATTTT
CDR3 protein: CASTPGLEAGNTIYF
V gene: TRBV19
clone size: NA
D gene: NA
J gene: TRBJ1-3

CDR3 DNA: TGTGCCAGTAGTATGGTAGGGGGCCAAGAGACCCAGTACTTC
CDR3 protein: CASSMVGGQETQYF
V gene: TRBV19
clone size: once
D gene: NA
J gene: TRBJ2-5

CDR3 DNA: TGTGCCTGGAGTGCACAACGGAGACGGAGTAACTATGGCTACACCTTC
CDR3 protein: CAWSAQRRRSNYGYTF
V gene: TRBV30
clone size: NA
D gene: NA
J gene: TRBJ1-2

CDR3 DNA: TGTGCCAGCAGCTTACGACTAGCGGGCGAGCAGTTCTTC
CDR3 protein: CASSLRLAGEQFF
V gene: TRBV9
clone size: few
D gene: TRBD2
J gene: TRBJ2-1